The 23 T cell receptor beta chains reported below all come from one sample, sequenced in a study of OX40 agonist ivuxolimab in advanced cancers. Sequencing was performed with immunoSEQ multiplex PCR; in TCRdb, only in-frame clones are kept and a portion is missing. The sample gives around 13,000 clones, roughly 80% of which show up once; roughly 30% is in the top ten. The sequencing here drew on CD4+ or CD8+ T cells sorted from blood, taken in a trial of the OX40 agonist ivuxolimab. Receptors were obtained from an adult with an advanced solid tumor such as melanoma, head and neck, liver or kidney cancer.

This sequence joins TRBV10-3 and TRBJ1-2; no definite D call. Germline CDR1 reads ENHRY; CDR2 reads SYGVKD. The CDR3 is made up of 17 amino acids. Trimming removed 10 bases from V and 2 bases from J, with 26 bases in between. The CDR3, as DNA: TGTGCCACCCAAGAATACACCACTTACTTCAAGAACTATGGCTACACCTTC. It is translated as CATQEYTTYFKNYGYTF.

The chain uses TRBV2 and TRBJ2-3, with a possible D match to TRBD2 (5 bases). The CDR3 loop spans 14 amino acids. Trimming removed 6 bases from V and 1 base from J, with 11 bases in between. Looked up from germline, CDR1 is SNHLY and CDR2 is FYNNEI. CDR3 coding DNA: TGTGCCAGCAGGCCAGAGGGCCGCACAGATACGCAGTATTTT. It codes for CASRPEGRTDTQYF.

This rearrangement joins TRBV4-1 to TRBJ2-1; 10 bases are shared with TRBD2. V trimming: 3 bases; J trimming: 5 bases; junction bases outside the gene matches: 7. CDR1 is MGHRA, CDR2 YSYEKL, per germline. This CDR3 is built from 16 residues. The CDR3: CASSHAGTSANNEQFF. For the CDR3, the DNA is TGCGCCAGCAGCCACGCCGGGACTAGCGCCAACAATGAGCAGTTCTTC.

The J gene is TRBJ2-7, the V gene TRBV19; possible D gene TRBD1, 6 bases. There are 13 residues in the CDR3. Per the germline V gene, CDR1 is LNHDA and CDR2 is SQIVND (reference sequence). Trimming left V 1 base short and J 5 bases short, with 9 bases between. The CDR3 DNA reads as TGTGCCAGTAGTATAGCAGGGGTCCACGAGCAGTACTTC. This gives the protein CASSIAGVHEQYF.

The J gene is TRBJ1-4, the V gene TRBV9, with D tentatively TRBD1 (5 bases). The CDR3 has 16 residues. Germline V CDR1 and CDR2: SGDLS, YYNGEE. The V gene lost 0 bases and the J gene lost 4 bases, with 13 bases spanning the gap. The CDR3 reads CASSVGGQGFNEKLFF. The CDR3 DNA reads TGTGCCAGCAGCGTAGGAGGGCAGGGATTTAATGAAAAACTGTTTTTT. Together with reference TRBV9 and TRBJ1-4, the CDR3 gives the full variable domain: DSGVTQTPKHLITATGQRVTLRCSPRSGDLSVYWYQQSLDQGLQFLIQYYNGEERAKGNILERFSAQQFPDLHSELNLSSLELGDSALYFCASSVGGQGFNEKLFFGSGTQLSVL.

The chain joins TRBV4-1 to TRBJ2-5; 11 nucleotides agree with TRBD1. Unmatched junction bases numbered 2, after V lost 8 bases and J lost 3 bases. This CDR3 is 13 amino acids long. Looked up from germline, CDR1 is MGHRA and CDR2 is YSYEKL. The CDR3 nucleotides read TGCGCCAGCCGGGGACAGGGGGAAGAGACCCAGTACTTC. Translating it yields CASRGQGEETQYF.

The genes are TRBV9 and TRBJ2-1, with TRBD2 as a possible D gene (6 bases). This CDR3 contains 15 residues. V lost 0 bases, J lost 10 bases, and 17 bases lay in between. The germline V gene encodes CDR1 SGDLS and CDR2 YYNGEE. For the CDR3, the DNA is TGTGCCAGCAGCGTAGGAGGGCGGGAAATCGTAGAGCAGTTCTTC. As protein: CASSVGGREIVEQFF.

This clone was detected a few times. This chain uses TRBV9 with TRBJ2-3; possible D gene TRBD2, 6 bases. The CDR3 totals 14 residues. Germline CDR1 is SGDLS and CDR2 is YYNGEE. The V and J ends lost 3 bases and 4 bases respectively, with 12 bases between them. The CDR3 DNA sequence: TGTGCCAGCAGCGCCGAATGGGGGGCAGATACGCAGTATTTT. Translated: CASSAEWGADTQYF.

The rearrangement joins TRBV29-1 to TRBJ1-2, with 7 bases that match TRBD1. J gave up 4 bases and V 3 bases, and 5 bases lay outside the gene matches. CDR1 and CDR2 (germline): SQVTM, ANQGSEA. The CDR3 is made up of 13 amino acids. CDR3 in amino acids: CSVDGQGGYGYTF. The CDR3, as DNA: TGCAGCGTTGATGGTCAGGGGGGCTATGGCTACACCTTC.

CDR3 loop: CASSRRQGARGYEQYF. The CDR3 DNA is TGTGCCAGCAGTCGCCGACAGGGGGCCCGGGGGTACGAGCAGTACTTC. This rearrangement joins TRBV27 to TRBJ2-7, with 10 bases lining up with TRBD1. After removal of 5 bases from V and 4 bases from J, the junction contained 11 bases not matched to a gene. CDR3 length: 16 amino acids. Germline V gives CDR1 MNHEY, CDR2 SMNVEV (reference sequence).

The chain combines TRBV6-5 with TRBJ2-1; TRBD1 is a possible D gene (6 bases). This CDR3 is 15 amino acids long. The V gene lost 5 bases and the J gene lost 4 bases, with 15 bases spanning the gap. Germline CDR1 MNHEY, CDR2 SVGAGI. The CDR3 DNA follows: TGTGCCAGCAGTCATAACCCCAGGGGATACAATGAGCAGTTCTTC. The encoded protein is CASSHNPRGYNEQFF.

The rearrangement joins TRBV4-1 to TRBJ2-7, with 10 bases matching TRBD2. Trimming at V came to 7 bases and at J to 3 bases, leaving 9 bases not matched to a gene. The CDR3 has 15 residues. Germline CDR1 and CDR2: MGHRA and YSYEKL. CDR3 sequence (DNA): TGCGCCAGCACTCCCACGGCTAGCGGGAGCTACGAGCAGTACTTC. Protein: CASTPTASGSYEQYF.

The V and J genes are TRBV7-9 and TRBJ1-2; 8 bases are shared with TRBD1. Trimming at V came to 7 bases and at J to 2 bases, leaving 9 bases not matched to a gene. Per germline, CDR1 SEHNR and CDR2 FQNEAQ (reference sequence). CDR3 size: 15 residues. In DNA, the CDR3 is TGTGCCAGCAACCCGGTCAACAGGGGGAACTATGGCTACACCTTC. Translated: CASNPVNRGNYGYTF.

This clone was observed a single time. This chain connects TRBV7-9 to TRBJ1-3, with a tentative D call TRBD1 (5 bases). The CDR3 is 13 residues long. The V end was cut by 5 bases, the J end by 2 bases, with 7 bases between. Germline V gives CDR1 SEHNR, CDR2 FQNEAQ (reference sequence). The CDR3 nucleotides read TGTGCCAGCAGCCCAGGGACTGGAAACACCATATATTTT. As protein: CASSPGTGNTIYF.

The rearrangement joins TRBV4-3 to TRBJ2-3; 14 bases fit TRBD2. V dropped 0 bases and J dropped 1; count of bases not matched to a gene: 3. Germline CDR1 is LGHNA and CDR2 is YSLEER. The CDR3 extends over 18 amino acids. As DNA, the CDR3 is TGCGCCAGCAGCCAAGAACCGGGACTAGCGGGAGGCACAGATACGCAGTATTTT. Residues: CASSQEPGLAGGTDTQYF.

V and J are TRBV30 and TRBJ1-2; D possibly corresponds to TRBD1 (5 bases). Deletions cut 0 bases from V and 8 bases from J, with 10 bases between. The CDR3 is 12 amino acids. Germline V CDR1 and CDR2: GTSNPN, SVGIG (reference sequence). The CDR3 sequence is CAWSVTGPGYTF. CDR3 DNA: TGTGCCTGGAGTGTAACAGGTCCCGGCTACACCTTC.

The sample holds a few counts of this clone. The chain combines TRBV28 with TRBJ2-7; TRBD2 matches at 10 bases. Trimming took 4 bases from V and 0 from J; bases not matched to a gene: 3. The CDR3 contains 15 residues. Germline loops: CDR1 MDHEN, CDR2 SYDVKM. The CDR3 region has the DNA TGTGCCAGCAGTTCACTAGCGGGGAGCTCCTACGAGCAGTACTTC. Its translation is CASSSLAGSSYEQYF. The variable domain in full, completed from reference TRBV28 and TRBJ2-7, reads DVKVTQSSRYLVKRTGEKVFLECVQDMDHENMFWYRQDPGLGLRLIYFSYDVKMKEKGDIPEGYSVSREKKERFSLILESASTNQTSMYLCASSSLAGSSYEQYFGPGTRLTVT.

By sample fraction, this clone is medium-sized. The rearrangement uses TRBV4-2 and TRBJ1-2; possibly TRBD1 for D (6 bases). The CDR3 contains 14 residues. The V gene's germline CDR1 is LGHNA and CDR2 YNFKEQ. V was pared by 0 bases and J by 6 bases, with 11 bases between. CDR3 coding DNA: TGTGCCAGCAGCCAAGAAGCAGGGGATGATGGCTACACCTTC. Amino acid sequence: CASSQEAGDDGYTF.

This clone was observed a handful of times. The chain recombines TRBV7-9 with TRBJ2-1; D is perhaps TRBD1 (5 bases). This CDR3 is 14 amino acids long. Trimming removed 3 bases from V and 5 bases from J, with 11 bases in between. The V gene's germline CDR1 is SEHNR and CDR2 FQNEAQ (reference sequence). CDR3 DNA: TGTGCCAGCAGCTTTGCCCAGGGTAACAATGAGCAGTTCTTC. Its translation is CASSFAQGNNEQFF.

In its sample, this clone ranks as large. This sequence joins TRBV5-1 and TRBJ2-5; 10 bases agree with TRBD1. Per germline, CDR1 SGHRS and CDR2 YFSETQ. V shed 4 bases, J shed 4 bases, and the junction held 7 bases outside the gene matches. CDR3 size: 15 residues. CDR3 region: CASSPDRGQGETQYF. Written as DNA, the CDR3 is TGCGCCAGCAGCCCCGACAGGGGGCAGGGAGAGACCCAGTACTTC.

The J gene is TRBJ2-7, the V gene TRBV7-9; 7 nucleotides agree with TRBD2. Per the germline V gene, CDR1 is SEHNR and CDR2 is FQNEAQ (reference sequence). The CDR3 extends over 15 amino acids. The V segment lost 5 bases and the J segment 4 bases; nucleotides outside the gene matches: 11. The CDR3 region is CASSPGVGEGYEQYF. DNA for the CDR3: TGTGCCAGCAGCCCTGGGGTAGGGGAGGGGTACGAGCAGTACTTC.

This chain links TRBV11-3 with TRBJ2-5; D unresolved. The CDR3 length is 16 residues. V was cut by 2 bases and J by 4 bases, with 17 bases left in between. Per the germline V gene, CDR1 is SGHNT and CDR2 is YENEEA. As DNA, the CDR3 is TGTGCCAGCAGCTTACGGTCAGTTCCCTGGGGAGAGACCCAGTACTTC. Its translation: CASSLRSVPWGETQYF. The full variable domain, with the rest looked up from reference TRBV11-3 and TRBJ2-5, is EAGVVQSPRYKIIEKKQPVAFWCNPISGHNTLYWYLQNLGQGPELLIRYENEEAVDDSQLPKDRFSAERLKGVDSTLKIQPAELGDSAVYLCASSLRSVPWGETQYFGPGTRLLVL.

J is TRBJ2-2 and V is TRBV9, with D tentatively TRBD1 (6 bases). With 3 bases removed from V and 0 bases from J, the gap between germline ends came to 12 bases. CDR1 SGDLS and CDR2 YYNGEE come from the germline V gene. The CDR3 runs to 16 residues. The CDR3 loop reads CASSAGHPSNTGELFF. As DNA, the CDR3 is TGTGCCAGCAGCGCGGGACACCCATCGAACACCGGGGAGCTGTTTTTT. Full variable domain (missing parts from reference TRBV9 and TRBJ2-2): DSGVTQTPKHLITATGQRVTLRCSPRSGDLSVYWYQQSLDQGLQFLIQYYNGEERAKGNILERFSAQQFPDLHSELNLSSLELGDSALYFCASSAGHPSNTGELFFGEGSRLTVL.